This entry concerns a single TCR beta chain. With V trimmed by 5 bases and J by 3 bases, 6 bases remained unmatched. This CDR3 is 14 amino acids long. The germline CDR1 and CDR2 sequences are SGHVS and FQNEAQ. This record comes from a study of blood T cell repertoires in COVID-19. This table comes from immunoSEQ multiplex PCR, and its TCRdb copy is limited to in-frame clones, with some not included. The sample yields 68,000 or so clones, 86% seen once. The sequence derives from a man aged 50-60 years with acute or convalescent COVID-19. What was sequenced was peripheral blood. The J gene is TRBJ1-1, the V gene TRBV7-8, with 7 bases identical to TRBD1. The CDR3 loop reads CASSRGGADTEAFF. CDR3 in DNA: TGTGCCAGCAGCAGAGGGGGCGCGGACACTGAAGCTTTCTTT.